This T cell receptor beta chain was identified in a study of T cell responses to AZD1222 COVID-19 vaccine. In the study overall: Samples with a second dose at about 4 or about 12 weeks were pooled together. General study points: Nearly half of spike-specific TCRs reportedly go after variant regions that carry no mutations. Mostly white British, mostly female donors; authors suggested clonal diversity may be underestimated. The study identified only 6 or 7 AZD1222 recipients as seropositive at baseline.

Trimming removed 2 bases at V and 5 bases at J, with 9 bases between. This CDR3 is 13 amino acids long. Germline loops: CDR1 KGHSH, CDR2 LQKENI. About this clone: As yet, its antigen is unknown.

TCRdb's table, derived via immunoSEQ multiplex PCR, lists solely in-frame clones and lacks some. Among approximately 97,000 clones listed, around 87% were seen once. The chain couples TRBV18 to TRBJ1-1; D is unresolved. The sample in question was peripheral blood, obtained on day 0 of AZD1222 vaccination. The TCR sequence derives from an adult in good health. CDR3 nucleotide sequence: TGTGCCAGCTCACCAAAGGAACGGACTGAAGCTTTCTTT. Its protein product is CASSPKERTEAFF.